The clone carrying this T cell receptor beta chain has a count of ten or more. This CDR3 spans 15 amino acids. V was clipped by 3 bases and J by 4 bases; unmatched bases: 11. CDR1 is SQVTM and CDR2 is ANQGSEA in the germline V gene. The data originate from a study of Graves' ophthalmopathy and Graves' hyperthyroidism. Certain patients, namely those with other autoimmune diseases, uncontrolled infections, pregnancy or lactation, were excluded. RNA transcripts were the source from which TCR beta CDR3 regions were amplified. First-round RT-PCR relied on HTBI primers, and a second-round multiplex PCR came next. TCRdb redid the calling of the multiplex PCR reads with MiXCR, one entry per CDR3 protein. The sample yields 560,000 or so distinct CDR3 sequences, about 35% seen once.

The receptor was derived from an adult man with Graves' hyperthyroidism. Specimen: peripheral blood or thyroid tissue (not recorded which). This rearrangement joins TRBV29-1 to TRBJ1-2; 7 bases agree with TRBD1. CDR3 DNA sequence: TGCAGCGTTGATGTGGTGGACAGGATGAGCTATGGCTACACCTTC. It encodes CSVDVVDRMSYGYTF.